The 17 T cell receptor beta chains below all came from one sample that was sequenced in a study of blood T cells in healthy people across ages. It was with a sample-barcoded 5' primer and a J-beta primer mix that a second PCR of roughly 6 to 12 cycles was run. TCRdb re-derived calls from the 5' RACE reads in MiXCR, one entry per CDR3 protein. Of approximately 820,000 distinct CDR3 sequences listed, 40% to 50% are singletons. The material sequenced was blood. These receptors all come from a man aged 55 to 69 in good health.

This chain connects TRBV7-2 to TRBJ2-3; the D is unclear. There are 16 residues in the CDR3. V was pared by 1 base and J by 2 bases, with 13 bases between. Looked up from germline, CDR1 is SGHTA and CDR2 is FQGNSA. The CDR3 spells CASSLGAQNPTDTQYF. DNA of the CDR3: TGTGCCAGCAGCTTAGGGGCCCAAAACCCCACAGATACGCAGTATTTT.

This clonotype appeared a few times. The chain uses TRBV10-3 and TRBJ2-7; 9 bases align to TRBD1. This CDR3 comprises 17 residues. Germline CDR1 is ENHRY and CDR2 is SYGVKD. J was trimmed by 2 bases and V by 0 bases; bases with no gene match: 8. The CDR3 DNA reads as TGTGCCATCAGTGAGTCCAGGGCGGGACAGGGAACCTACGAGCAGTACTTC. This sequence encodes CAISESRAGQGTYEQYF.

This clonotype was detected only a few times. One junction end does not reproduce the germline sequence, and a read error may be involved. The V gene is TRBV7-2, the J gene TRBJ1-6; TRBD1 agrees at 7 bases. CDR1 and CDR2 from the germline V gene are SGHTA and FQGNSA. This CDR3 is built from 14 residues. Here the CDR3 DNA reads TGCGCCAGCAGCTTACAACAGGGGAATTCACCCCTCCACTTT. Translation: CASSLQQGNSPLHF.

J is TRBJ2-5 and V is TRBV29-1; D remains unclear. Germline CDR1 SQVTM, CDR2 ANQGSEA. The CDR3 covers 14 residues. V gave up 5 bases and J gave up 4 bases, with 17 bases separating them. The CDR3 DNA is TGCAGCGTTAGTGCAGGATCGATCGTAGAGACCCAGTACTTC. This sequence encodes CSVSAGSIVETQYF.

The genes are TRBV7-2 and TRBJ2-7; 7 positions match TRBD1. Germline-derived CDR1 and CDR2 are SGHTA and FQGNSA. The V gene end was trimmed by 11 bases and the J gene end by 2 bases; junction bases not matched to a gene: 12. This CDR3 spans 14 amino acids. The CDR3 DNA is TGTGCCCTCGATCGGGACAGCGGAACCTACGAGCAGTACTTC. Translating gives CALDRDSGTYEQYF. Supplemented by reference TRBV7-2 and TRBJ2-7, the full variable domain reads GAGVSQSPSNKVTEKGKDVELRCDPISGHTALYWYRQSLGQGLEFLIYFQGNSAPDKSGLPSDRFSAERTGGSVSTLTIQRTQQEDSAVYLCALDRDSGTYEQYFGPGTRLTVT.

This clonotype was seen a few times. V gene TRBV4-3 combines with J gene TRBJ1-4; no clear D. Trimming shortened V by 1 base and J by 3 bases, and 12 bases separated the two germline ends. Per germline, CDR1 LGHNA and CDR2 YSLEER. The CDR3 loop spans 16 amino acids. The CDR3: CASSQVAGGSNEKLFF. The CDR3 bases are TGCGCCAGCAGCCAAGTGGCGGGCGGGTCTAATGAAAAACTGTTTTTT.

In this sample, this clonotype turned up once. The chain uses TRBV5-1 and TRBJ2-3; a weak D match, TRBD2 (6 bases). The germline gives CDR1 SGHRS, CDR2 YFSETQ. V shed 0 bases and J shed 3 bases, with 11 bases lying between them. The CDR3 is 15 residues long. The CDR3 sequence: CASSLAAGRTDTQYF. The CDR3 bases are TGCGCCAGCAGCTTGGCCGCTGGGAGGACAGATACGCAGTATTTT.

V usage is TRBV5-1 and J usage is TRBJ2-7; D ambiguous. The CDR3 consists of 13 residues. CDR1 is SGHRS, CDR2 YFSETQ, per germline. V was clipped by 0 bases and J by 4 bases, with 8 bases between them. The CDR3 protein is CASSLVMGYEQYF. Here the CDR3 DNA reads TGCGCCAGCAGCTTGGTAATGGGGTACGAGCAGTACTTC.

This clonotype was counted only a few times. CDR3 DNA sequence: TGTGCCAGCAGCTTAGGTCTCACAGGAACAGATACGCAGTATTTT. Its protein product is CASSLGLTGTDTQYF. The J gene is TRBJ2-3, the V gene TRBV7-2, with TRBD1 as a possible D gene (5 bases). CDR1 and CDR2 from the germline V gene are SGHTA and FQGNSA. The CDR3 totals 15 residues. The V gene lost 1 base and the J gene lost 3 bases, with 11 bases spanning the gap.

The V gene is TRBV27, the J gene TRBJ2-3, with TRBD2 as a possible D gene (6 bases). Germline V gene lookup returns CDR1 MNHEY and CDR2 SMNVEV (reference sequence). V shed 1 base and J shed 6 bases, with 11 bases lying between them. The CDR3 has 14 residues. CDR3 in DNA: TGTGCCAGCAGTTTATATAGCGGTAGGGATACGCAGTATTTT. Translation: CASSLYSGRDTQYF.

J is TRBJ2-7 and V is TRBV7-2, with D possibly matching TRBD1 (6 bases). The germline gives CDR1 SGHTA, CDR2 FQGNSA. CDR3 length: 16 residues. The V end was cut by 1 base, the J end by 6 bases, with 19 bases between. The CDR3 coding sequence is TGTGCCAGCAGCTTAGGGGGGCAAAGGGGTAATTCCGAGCAGTACTTC. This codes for CASSLGGQRGNSEQYF. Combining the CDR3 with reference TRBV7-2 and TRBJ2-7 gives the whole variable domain GAGVSQSPSNKVTEKGKDVELRCDPISGHTALYWYRQSLGQGLEFLIYFQGNSAPDKSGLPSDRFSAERTGGSVSTLTIQRTQQEDSAVYLCASSLGGQRGNSEQYFGPGTRLTVT.

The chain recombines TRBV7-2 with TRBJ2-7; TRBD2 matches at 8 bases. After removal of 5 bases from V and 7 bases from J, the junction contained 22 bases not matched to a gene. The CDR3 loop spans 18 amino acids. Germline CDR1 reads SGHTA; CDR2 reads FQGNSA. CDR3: CASSETSSSGGFRGEQYF. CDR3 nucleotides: TGTGCCAGCAGCGAGACTAGCTCTTCGGGGGGGTTCCGGGGTGAGCAGTACTTC.

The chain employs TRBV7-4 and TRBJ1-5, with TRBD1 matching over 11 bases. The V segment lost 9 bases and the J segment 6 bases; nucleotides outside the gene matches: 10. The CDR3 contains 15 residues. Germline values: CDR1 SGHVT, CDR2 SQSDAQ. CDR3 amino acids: CARTRDRGVTQPQHF. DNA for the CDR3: TGTGCCAGGACCCGGGACAGGGGGGTGACTCAGCCCCAGCATTTT.

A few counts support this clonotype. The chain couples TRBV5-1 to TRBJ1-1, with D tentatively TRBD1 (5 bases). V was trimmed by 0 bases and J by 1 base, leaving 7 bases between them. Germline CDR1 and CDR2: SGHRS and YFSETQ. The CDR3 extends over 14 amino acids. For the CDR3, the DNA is TGCGCCAGCAGCTTGGCGACAGCGAACACTGAAGCTTTCTTT. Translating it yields CASSLATANTEAFF.

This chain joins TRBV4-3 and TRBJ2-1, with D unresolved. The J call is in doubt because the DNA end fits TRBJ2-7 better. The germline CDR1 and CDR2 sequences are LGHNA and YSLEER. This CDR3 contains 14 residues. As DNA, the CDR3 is TGCGCCAGCAGCCAAGAACCAGTGTCGGATGAGCAGTACTTC. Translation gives CASSQEPVSDEQYF.

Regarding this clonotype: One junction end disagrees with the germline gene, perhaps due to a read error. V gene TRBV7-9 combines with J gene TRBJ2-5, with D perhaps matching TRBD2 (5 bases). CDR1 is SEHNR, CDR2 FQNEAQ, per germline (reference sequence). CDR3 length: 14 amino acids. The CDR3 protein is CVSSDQTGQETQYF. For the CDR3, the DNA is TGTGTCAGCAGCGACCAAACGGGACAAGAGACCCAGTACTTC.

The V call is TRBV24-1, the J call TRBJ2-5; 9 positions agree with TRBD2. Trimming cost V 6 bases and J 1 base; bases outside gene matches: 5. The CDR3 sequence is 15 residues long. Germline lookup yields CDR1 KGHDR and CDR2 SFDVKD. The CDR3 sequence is CATSWSGGRQETQYF. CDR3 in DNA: TGTGCCACCAGTTGGAGCGGGGGGCGCCAAGAGACCCAGTACTTC.